This passage covers 11 T cell receptor beta chains from one sample sequenced in a study of T cells expressing NK-cell markers. TCRdb re-called the 5' RACE reads and gives one entry per CDR3 protein, without DNA. This listing includes 500,000 or so distinct CDR3 sequences. Sequencing was carried out using blood T cells: a sorted CD56 or NKG2C T cell subset, CD4+ or CD8+ T cells, or bulk PBMC T cells (not recorded which). These receptors were collected from a man in his late teens or twenties in good health.

V is TRBV20-1 and J is TRBJ1-3. This CDR3 has 13 amino acids. Germline assignment: CDR1 DFQATT and CDR2 SNEGSKA (reference sequence). Here the CDR3 reads CSASPTVGNTIYF.

The chain links TRBV28 to TRBJ2-2. CDR1 is MDHEN, CDR2 SYDVKM, per germline. This CDR3 is 15 amino acids long. This chain's CDR3 is CASTFGGRNTGELFF.

V and J are TRBV29-1 and TRBJ2-2; TCRdb's D call of TRBD2 is untestable without DNA. CDR1 and CDR2 from the germline V gene are SQVTM and ANQGSEA. The CDR3 contains 15 residues. CDR3 residues: CSVKSGSRDTGELFF.

This sequence joins TRBV20-1 and TRBJ2-1; TCRdb reports TRBD2, a call that lacks DNA to check it against. CDR1 and CDR2 (germline): DFQATT, SNEGSKA (reference sequence). CDR3 length equals 14 residues. The CDR3 loop is CSARGLAEFNEQFF.

V is TRBV7-9 and J is TRBJ2-5. The length of the CDR3 is 15 residues. Germline values: CDR1 SEHNR, CDR2 FQNEAQ (reference sequence). CDR3 residues: CASSLGYPLQETQYF.

CDR3: CASSPTRTYTDTQYF. The chain recombines TRBV4-1 with TRBJ2-3; lacking DNA, the TRBD2 call made by TCRdb goes unchecked. Germline CDR1 reads MGHRA; CDR2 reads YSYEKL. The CDR3 sequence is 15 residues long.

V gene TRBV12-3 or TRBV12-4 combines with J gene TRBJ2-1; the D call of TRBD1 rests on TCRdb alone, since no DNA is present to check it. The CDR3 loop spans 15 amino acids. The CDR3 sequence: CASSVVQGRYNEQFF.

The chain links TRBV5-1 to TRBJ2-5; with no DNA, the TCRdb D assignment of TRBD2 cannot be verified. This CDR3 has 15 residues. Germline lookup yields CDR1 SGHRS and CDR2 YFSETQ. CDR3 residues: CASSWRGGAGETQYF.

This chain connects TRBV12-3 or TRBV12-4 to TRBJ1-1; TCRdb proposes TRBD1, but this gene call is untestable without DNA. This CDR3 has 14 residues. The CDR3 region is CASSPSGTGSEAFF.

The chain links TRBV2 to TRBJ2-5; TCRdb gives TRBD2 as the D gene, but with no DNA this cannot be confirmed. CDR3 length: 13 amino acids. Per germline, CDR1 SNHLY and CDR2 FYNNEI. The CDR3 reads CASSSAGQETQYF.

CDR3 region: CAAAGEANVLTF. The rearrangement links TRBV10-3 to TRBJ2-6. The germline V gene encodes CDR1 ENHRY and CDR2 SYGVKD. This CDR3 is 12 amino acids long.